This T cell receptor beta chain was identified during a study of blood T cell repertoires in COVID-19. Study in general: Sites across the United States, Italy and Spain contributed samples from acute and convalescent COVID-19. T cells, B-cell-depleted T cells, or PBMCs provided the cDNA or gDNA that served as material.

CDR1 SGDLS and CDR2 YYNGEE come from the germline V gene. The CDR3 is 13 residues long. V lost 3 bases to trimming and J lost 3 bases, with 7 bases between them. This clone has only one observation. As handled by the study authors: Quantification of nucleated cells was approximated via reference gene primer amplification. Data came from immunoSEQ multiplex PCR; TCRdb stores just in-frame clones and leaves some out. Clone size and V and J calls were adopted from that table, with D and trimming inferred from the DNA. Counted here are approximately 96,000 clones, roughly 80% occurring once; the ten biggest clones make up roughly 10%.

The specimen was peripheral blood. The clonotype was recovered from a woman aged 80 or over with acute or convalescent COVID-19. The chain recombines TRBV9 with TRBJ1-5; the D is unclear. CDR3 DNA sequence: TGTGCCAGCAGCGGGGGAGTCAATCAGCCCCAGCATTTT. It specifies CASSGGVNQPQHF. Looking up the rest from reference TRBV9 and TRBJ1-5 gives the full variable domain: DSGVTQTPKHLITATGQRVTLRCSPRSGDLSVYWYQQSLDQGLQFLIQYYNGEERAKGNILERFSAQQFPDLHSELNLSSLELGDSALYFCASSGGVNQPQHFGDGTRLSIL.